This is a list of T cell receptor beta chains from one sample in a study of T-cell memory formation after mild COVID-19. TCRdb ran MiXCR on the 5' RACE reads and lists one entry per CDR3 protein. Among 150,000 to 200,000 distinct CDR3 sequences listed, roughly 15% were seen once. Sequencing was performed on PBMCs or a T cell subset sorted from them (not recorded which). The receptors come from an adult woman who had mild COVID-19 (a few samples of this study predate the infection). Cell type and time point are not known. Each CDR3 is given with its conserved first and last residue. A D gene is named only where the DNA matches it firmly. Expanded clones get a size class; other rows say once, few or many, or leave the size out.

length,J,size,D,V,CDR3,DNA
12,TRBJ2-2,few,NA,TRBV11-2,CASSPHNGELFF,TGTGCCAGCAGCCCCCATAACGGGGAGCTGTTTTTT
15,TRBJ2-1,NA,TRBD2,TRBV30,CAWSVELAGPNEQFF,TGTGCCTGGAGTGTCGAACTAGCGGGGCCCAATGAGCAGTTCTTC
16,TRBJ2-7,few,TRBD2,TRBV29-1,CSVAHFGRGANYEQYF,TGCAGCGTTGCCCACTTCGGGCGGGGGGCCAACTACGAGCAGTACTTC
11,TRBJ2-3,NA,NA,TRBV12-3/TRBV12-4,CASRGLDTQYF,TGTGCCAGCAGGGGGTTAGATACGCAGTATTTT
13,TRBJ1-2,NA,TRBD1,TRBV7-3,CASSSQGDYGYTF,TGTGCCAGCAGCTCGCAGGGGGACTATGGCTACACCTTC
16,TRBJ2-2,few,TRBD1,TRBV7-9,CASSPQTGSNTGELFF,TGTGCCAGCAGCCCGCAGACAGGGTCTAACACCGGGGAGCTGTTTTTT
18,TRBJ2-1,NA,TRBD2,TRBV3-1,CASSPRTSGRIAYNEQFF,TGTGCCAGCAGCCCCCGGACTAGCGGGAGGATTGCCTACAATGAGCAGTTCTTC
16,TRBJ2-3,few,NA,TRBV4-2,CASSQDWVSGTDTQYF,TGCGCCAGCAGCCAAGATTGGGTGTCCGGCACAGATACGCAGTATTTT
15,TRBJ2-7,NA,TRBD1,TRBV12-3/TRBV12-4,CASSAGQGAPYEQYF,TGTGCCAGCAGTGCCGGGCAGGGGGCTCCCTACGAGCAGTACTTC
14,TRBJ1-1,NA,NA,TRBV4-1,CASSQDRINTEAFF,TGCGCCAGCAGCCAAGACAGGATTAACACTGAAGCTTTCTTT